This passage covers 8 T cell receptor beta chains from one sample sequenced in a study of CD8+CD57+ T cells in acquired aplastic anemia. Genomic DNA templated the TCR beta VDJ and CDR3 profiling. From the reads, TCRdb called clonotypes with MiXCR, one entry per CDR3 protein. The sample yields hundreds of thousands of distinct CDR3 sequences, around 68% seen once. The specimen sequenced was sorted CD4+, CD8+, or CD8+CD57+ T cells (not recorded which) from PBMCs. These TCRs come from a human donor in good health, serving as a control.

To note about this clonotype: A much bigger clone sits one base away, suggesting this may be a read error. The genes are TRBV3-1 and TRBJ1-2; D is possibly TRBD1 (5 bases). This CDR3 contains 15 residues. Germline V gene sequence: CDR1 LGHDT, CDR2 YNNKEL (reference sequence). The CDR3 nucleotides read TGTGCCGGCAGCCCGGCCACGACAGCAAACTATGGCTACACCTTC. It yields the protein CAGSPATTANYGYTF.

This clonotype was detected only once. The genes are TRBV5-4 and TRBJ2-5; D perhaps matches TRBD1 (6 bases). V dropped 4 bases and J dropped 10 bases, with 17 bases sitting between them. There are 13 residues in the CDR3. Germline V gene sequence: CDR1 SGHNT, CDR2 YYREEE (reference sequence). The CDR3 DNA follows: TGTGCCAGCAGCCCTGGGACACCACAAGACCAGTACTTC. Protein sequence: CASSPGTPQDQYF.

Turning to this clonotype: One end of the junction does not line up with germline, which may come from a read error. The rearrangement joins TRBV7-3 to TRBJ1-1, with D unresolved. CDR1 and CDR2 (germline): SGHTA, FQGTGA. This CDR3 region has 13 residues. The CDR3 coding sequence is TGTGCCAGCAGCTCAAACGGGGAAGGTCCCCTTTACTTT. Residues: CASSSNGEGPLYF.

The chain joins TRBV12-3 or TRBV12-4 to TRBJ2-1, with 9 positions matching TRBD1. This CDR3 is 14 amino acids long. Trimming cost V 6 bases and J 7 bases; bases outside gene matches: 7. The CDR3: CASRRQGVVNEQFF. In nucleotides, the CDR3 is TGTGCCAGCAGAAGACAGGGGGTAGTAAATGAGCAGTTCTTC.

CDR3 DNA: TGTGCCAGTAGCGCACGACAGACCGACAATGAAAAACTGTTTTTT. It encodes CASSARQTDNEKLFF. The chain has TRBV19 and TRBJ1-4; D possibly corresponds to TRBD1 (5 bases). V gave up 6 bases and J gave up 5 bases, with 16 bases separating them. This CDR3 comprises 15 residues. The germline gives CDR1 LNHDA, CDR2 SQIVND (reference sequence).

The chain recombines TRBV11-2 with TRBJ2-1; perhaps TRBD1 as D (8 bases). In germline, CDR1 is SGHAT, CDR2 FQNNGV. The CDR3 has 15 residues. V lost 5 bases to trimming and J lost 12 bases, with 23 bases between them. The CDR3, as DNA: TGTGCCAGCAGCCCAGCGGGGACAGGCGGAGACGGGCAGTTCTTC. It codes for CASSPAGTGGDGQFF.

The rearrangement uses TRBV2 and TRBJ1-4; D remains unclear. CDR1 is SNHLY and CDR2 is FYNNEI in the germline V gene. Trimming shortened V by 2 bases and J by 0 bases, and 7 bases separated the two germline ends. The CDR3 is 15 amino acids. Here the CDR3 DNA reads TGTGCCAGCAGTGAAACGGAGACAACTAATGAAAAACTGTTTTTT. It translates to CASSETETTNEKLFF.

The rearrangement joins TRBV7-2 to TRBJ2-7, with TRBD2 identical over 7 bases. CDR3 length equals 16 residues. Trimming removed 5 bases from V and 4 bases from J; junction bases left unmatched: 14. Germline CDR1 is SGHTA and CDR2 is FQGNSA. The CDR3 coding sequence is TGTGCCAGCAGCCTCAGCGGGGCAGGGAGTTATTACGAGCAGTACTTC. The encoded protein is CASSLSGAGSYYEQYF.